The 10 T cell receptor beta chains below all came from one sample that was sequenced in a study of T cells in Graves' hyperthyroidism and ophthalmopathy. There were TCR beta CDR3 regions amplified from RNA transcripts. The TCR CDR3 first-round RT-PCR relied on the HTBI primer set. From the multiplex PCR reads, TCRdb called clonotypes with MiXCR, one entry per CDR3 protein. The sample yields 85,000 to 110,000 distinct CDR3 sequences, about half seen once. Sequenced: blood. The origin of the receptors is a man aged 35 to 55 with Graves' hyperthyroidism.

The rearrangement uses TRBV19 and TRBJ2-3, with 12 bases matching TRBD2. This CDR3 contains 16 residues. Germline CDR1 reads LNHDA; CDR2 reads SQIVND (reference sequence). The V gene end was trimmed by 3 bases and the J gene end by 1 base; junction bases not matched to a gene: 2. CDR3 bases: TGTGCCAGTAGTATGACTAGCGGGAGCGGCACAGATACGCAGTATTTT. The encoded protein is CASSMTSGSGTDTQYF.

Many counts were recorded for this clonotype. The genes are TRBV20-1 and TRBJ1-2; D gene uncertain. V lost 4 bases and J lost 2, with 11 bases in between. Germline loops: CDR1 DFQATT, CDR2 SNEGSKA (reference sequence). There are 13 residues in the CDR3. The CDR3 sequence: CSATHTENYGYTF. DNA of the CDR3: TGCAGTGCTACGCATACAGAGAACTATGGCTACACCTTC.

This clonotype was counted at least ten times. The CDR3 DNA sequence: TGCAGTGCTAGTCTAGCGGGCTCCTACGAGCAGTACTTC. Its protein product is CSASLAGSYEQYF. The chain combines TRBV20-1 with TRBJ2-7; 8 positions match TRBD2. Losses at the gene ends were 3 bases for V and 0 bases for J; bases not matched to a gene: 1. The CDR3 has 13 amino acids. Germline V gene sequence: CDR1 DFQATT, CDR2 SNEGSKA (reference sequence).

This clonotype came up many times. The chain links TRBV12-3 or TRBV12-4 to TRBJ1-2; D not resolved. The CDR3 consists of 12 residues. V was shortened by 5 bases and J by 3 bases, with 7 bases between the two germline ends. Written as DNA, the CDR3 is TGTGCCAGCAGTACCTCGTACTATGGCTACACCTTC. Protein: CASSTSYYGYTF.

With respect to this clonotype: The junction departs from germline at one end; a sequencing error may be responsible. The CDR3 DNA reads as TGCGCCAGCAGCTTGGCACGGGTCACAGAGACGCAGTATTTT. Its protein product is CASSLARVTETQYF. J is TRBJ2-3 and V is TRBV11-1; D unresolved. CDR1 and CDR2 from the germline V gene are SGHAT and FQDESV (reference sequence). This CDR3 comprises 14 residues.

The rearrangement uses TRBV29-1 and TRBJ2-5; D is perhaps TRBD2 (6 bases). Germline CDR1 is SQVTM and CDR2 is ANQGSEA. CDR3 size: 10 residues. Trimming cost V 7 bases and J 5 bases, with 8 bases left between them. This CDR3 is CSGGAETQYF. CDR3 nucleotide sequence: TGCAGCGGCGGGGCGGAGACCCAGTACTTC.

The rearrangement links TRBV27 to TRBJ1-2, with TRBD1 identical over 10 bases. After removal of 5 bases from V and 6 bases from J, the junction contained 12 bases not matched to a gene. The CDR3 is 16 amino acids. CDR1 is MNHEY and CDR2 is SMNVEV in the germline V gene (reference sequence). The CDR3 DNA sequence: TGTGCCAGCAGTCGACGACAGGGGGCGGCGGTTGATGGCTACACCTTC. The encoded protein is CASSRRQGAAVDGYTF.

This clonotype has only one observation. This likely comes from a read error, as the CDR3 has no conserved phenylalanine or tryptophan at its end. The chain couples TRBV9 to TRBJ1-1, with 8 bases aligning to TRBD1. The length of the CDR3 is 15 residues. Germline V lookup: CDR1 SGDLS, CDR2 YYNGEE. The CDR3 sequence is CASSGENRGNTEAFY. For the CDR3, the DNA is TGTGCCAGCAGCGGTGAAAACAGGGGGAACACGGAAGCTTTCTAT.

This clonotype was counted at least ten times. This chain joins TRBV6-1 and TRBJ1-5; no firm D call. This CDR3 has 13 amino acids. V dropped 6 bases and J dropped 0 bases, with 6 bases sitting between them. CDR1 MNHNS and CDR2 SASEGT come from the germline V gene. The CDR3 is CASSSYSNQPQHF. In nucleotides, the CDR3 is TGTGCCAGCAGCAGTTATAGCAATCAGCCCCAGCATTTT.

A remark on this clonotype: This may arise from a read error, as a much more abundant clone is one base away. V and J are TRBV20-1 and TRBJ2-7; TRBD2 matches at 8 bases. V lost 3 bases, J lost 0 bases, and 7 bases stayed unmatched. Looked up from germline, CDR1 is DFQATT and CDR2 is SNEGSKA (reference sequence). There are 15 residues in the CDR3. CDR3 sequence: CSARGVSGDSYEQYF. The CDR3 DNA sequence: TGCAGTGCTAGGGGGGTTAGCGGGGACTCCTACGAGCAGTACTTC.